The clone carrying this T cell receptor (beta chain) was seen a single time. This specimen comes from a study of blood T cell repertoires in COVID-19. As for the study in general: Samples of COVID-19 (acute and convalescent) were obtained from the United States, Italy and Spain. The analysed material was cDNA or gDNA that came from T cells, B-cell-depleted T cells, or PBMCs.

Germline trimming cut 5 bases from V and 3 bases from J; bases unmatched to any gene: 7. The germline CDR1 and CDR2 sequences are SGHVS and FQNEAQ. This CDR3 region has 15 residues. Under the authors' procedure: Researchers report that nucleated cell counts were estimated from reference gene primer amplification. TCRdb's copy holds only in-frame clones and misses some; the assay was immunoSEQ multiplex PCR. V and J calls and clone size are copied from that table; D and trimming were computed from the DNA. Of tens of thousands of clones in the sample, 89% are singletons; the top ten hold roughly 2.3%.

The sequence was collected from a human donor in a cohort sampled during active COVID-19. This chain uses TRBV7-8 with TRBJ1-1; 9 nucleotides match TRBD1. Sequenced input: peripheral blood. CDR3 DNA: TGTGCCAGCAGCCCCGACAGGGGGGAAGACACTGAAGCTTTCTTT. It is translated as CASSPDRGEDTEAFF.